This T cell receptor (beta chain) was obtained from a study of T cell repertoires in cytomegalovirus infection. Overall study context: Shared public TCR beta signatures pointed to both CMV infection and a matching HLA type. General study findings and limits: Ex vivo, HLA-C-restricted CMV-specific TCR beta clonotypes prevailed over the rest of the response. CMV carriers with the relevant HLA were identified by cumulative public TCR beta family frequency.

As to this clonotype: Its matching antigen is unknown.

Germline CDR1 reads SGHAT; CDR2 reads FQNNGV. The length of the CDR3 is 14 residues. V was trimmed by 6 bases and J by 4 bases, leaving 15 bases between them. In TCRdb, the reads were re-called with MiXCR into one record per CDR3 protein. The top ten hold 48% of the sample, which has around 570,000 distinct CDR3 sequences, under 45% seen once. The source of this sequence is a human donor in good health (CMV status not recorded). Some clones in this sample may be carry-over from other donors' samples. The chain joins TRBV11-2 to TRBJ2-5, with D perhaps matching TRBD1 (6 bases). This specimen was cultured PBMCs, taken from culture after CMV antigen stimulation. The CDR3 loop reads CASRTLQGRETQYF. CDR3 sequence (DNA): TGTGCCAGCAGAACTCTACAGGGTCGAGAGACCCAGTACTTC. Looking up the rest from reference TRBV11-2 and TRBJ2-5 gives the full variable domain: EAGVAQSPRYKIIEKRQSVAFWCNPISGHATLYWYQQILGQGPKLLIQFQNNGVVDDSQLPKDRFSAERLKGVDSTLKIQPAKLEDSAVYLCASRTLQGRETQYFGPGTRLLVL.